The clone carrying this T cell receptor beta chain appeared once. This sample was included in a study of lymphopenia after photon versus proton radiotherapy. TCRdb keeps only in-frame clones here, not all; method: immunoSEQ multiplex PCR. The data hold about 29,000 clones, with about 91% observed a single time. Trimming removed 3 bases from V and 1 base from J, with 12 bases in between. This CDR3 is built from 15 residues. Germline V gives CDR1 MNHEY, CDR2 SMNVEV (reference sequence). The TCR originated in a woman aged 55-70 years with cholangiocarcinoma. Some clones in this sample may be carry-over from other donors' samples. The specimen comprised peripheral blood, sampled from a patient treated with proton-based radiotherapy. This chain joins TRBV27 and TRBJ1-1; no clear D gene. The CDR3 nucleotides are TGTGCCAGCAGTTTGTTTTGGGCCCAGAACACTGAAGCTTTCTTT. Translation gives CASSLFWAQNTEAFF.